A selection of T cell receptor beta chains follows, all from one sample in a study of shared clonotypes between healthy human individuals. Assay: immunoSEQ multiplex PCR; the TCRdb copy retains only in-frame clones and omits some. The sample has hundreds of thousands of clones, around 96% seen once. The sample comprised naive CD8+ T cells sorted from blood. These receptors originate from a woman aged 25 to 39 in good health. CDR3s include the opening cysteine and the closing phenylalanine or tryptophan. Fields, in order: J gene, D gene, V gene, clone size, CDR3 protein, CDR3 DNA. The D gene is left open where the match is weak. Expanded clones get a size class; other rows say once, few or many, or leave the size out.

>TRBJ2-7|.|TRBV28|.
CASSLASASSYEQYF
TGTGCCAGCAGTTTAGCTAGCGCTAGCTCCTACGAGCAGTACTTC
>TRBJ2-7|.|TRBV14|.
CASSPTGVEQYF
TGTGCCAGCAGCCCGACCGGGGTCGAGCAGTACTTC
>TRBJ2-7|TRBD2|TRBV27|.
CASSLGLAPHEQYF
TGTGCCAGCAGTCTGGGACTAGCCCCCCACGAGCAGTACTTC
>TRBJ1-1|.|TRBV7-8|.
CASSYGVNTEAFF
TGTGCCAGCAGCTACGGCGTGAACACTGAAGCTTTCTTT
>TRBJ2-2|TRBD2|TRBV4-2|once
CASSQDLAGVSGELFF
TGTGCCAGCAGCCAAGATCTAGCGGGAGTTTCGGGGGAGCTGTTTTTT
>TRBJ2-1|TRBD2|TRBV30|.
CAYAGGPSIEQFF
TGTGCCTACGCGGGAGGGCCTAGTATTGAGCAGTTCTTC
>TRBJ1-2|.|TRBV28|.
CASSYSGGPYGYTF
TGTGCCAGCAGTTACTCGGGGGGCCCCTATGGCTACACCTTC
>TRBJ2-2|TRBD1|TRBV9|.
CASSGRDRIKNTGELFF
TGTGCCAGCAGCGGCCGGGACAGGATTAAGAACACCGGGGAGCTGTTTTTT
>TRBJ2-1|TRBD2|TRBV28|once
CASSSLAGVNNEQFF
TGTGCCAGCAGTTCTCTAGCGGGAGTTAACAATGAGCAGTTCTTC
>TRBJ2-2|.|TRBV4-1|.
CASSQDRLGSGTGELFF
TGCGCCAGCAGCCAAGATCGTCTTGGGTCAGGCACCGGGGAGCTGTTTTTT
>TRBJ2-1|TRBD1|TRBV7-6|once
CASSLAVTGRVDNEQFF
TGTGCCAGCAGCTTAGCGGTGACAGGGAGAGTGGACAATGAGCAGTTCTTC
>TRBJ2-7|.|TRBV4-2|.
CASSQVSSGIDEQYF
TGTGCCAGCAGCCAAGTTTCTTCGGGAATCGACGAGCAGTACTTC
>TRBJ2-1|.|TRBV27|.
CASSLAPPPYYNEQFF
TGTGCCAGCAGTTTAGCACCTCCCCCCTACTACAATGAGCAGTTCTTC
>TRBJ2-7|.|TRBV5-1|.
CASSSGSYEQYF
TGCGCCAGCAGCTCAGGGTCCTACGAGCAGTACTTC